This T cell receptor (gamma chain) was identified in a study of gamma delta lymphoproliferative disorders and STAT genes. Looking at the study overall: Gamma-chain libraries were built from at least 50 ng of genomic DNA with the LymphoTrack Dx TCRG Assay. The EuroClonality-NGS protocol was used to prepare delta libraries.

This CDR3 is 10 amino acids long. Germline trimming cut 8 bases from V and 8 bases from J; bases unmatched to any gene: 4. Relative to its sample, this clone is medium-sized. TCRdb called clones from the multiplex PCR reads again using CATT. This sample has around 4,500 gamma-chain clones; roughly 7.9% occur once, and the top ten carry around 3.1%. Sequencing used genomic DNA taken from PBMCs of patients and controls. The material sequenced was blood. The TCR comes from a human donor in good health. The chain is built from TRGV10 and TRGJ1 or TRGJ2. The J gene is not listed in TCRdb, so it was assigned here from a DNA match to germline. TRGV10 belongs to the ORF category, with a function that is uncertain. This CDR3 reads CAAWVHKKLF. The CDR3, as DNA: TGTGCTGCGTGGGTCCATAAGAAACTCTTT.